The table lists the clone carrying this T cell receptor beta chain with many counts. The data stem from a study of read filtering for tumor transcriptome and immune sequencing. Study-wide background: Mean patient age was roughly 70 years, range about 45 to 90; some 17 male, more than 11 female. By R-ISS, stages I, II and III held approximately 8, 16 and 7 patients.

The library was built from 400 to 500 ng RNA with molecular barcoded adaptors for alpha/delta and beta/gamma chains. One entry per CDR3 protein, called by TCRdb with MiXCR from the reads. The table has over 80,000 distinct CDR3 sequences, 9% to 15% seen once. The CDR3 is made up of 15 amino acids. The J segment lost 5 bases and the V segment lost 2 bases, leaving 5 bases of the junction unmatched. Germline V gene lookup returns CDR1 WNHNN and CDR2 SYGVQD (reference sequence). Source material: a population of CD138-negative cells sorted from bone marrow. The chain joins TRBV10-1 to TRBJ2-5; 10 bases line up with TRBD2. The sequence derives from a donor over 35 with multiple myeloma. CDR3 loop: CASSEGSAGGETQYF. The DNA for the CDR3 is TGCGCCAGCAGTGAGGGATCAGCGGGAGGGGAGACCCAGTACTTC.